The entry below gives a single T cell receptor beta chain sequence along with its context. The sample belongs to a study of blood T cell repertoires in COVID-19. The wider study: Sources were T cells, B-cell-depleted T cells, or PBMCs; the material itself was cDNA or gDNA.

Ages ranged from roughly 18 to 95 years, with residence in fewer than 25 US areas. Clinical histories supplied by participants themselves formed the basis of cohort assignment. The CDR3 covers 15 residues. Trimming took 6 bases from V and 2 from J, leaving 15 bases between them. Per germline, CDR1 MNHEY and CDR2 SVGAGI. Method: immunoSEQ multiplex PCR; TCRdb's copy keeps in-frame clones and lacks some. The repertoire has hundreds of thousands of clones, approximately 86% of them found once; the top ten carry roughly 1.9%. The sample comprised PBMCs or T cells enriched from blood (not recorded which). The source is a woman aged 40 to 49 with acute COVID-19. The chain joins TRBV6-5 to TRBJ2-3, with a possible D match to TRBD1 (7 bases). CDR3 nucleotide sequence: TGTGCCAGCAGAGCCCAGGGGGGTCTCACAGATACGCAGTATTTT. This gives the protein CASRAQGGLTDTQYF.